Shown below are 20 T cell receptor beta chains from a single sample sequenced in a study of cytomegalovirus exposure and HLA in healthy donors. Both 60 Vbeta primers and 13 Jbeta primers went into the PCR. Generated by immunoSEQ multiplex PCR, the TCRdb table keeps only in-frame clones and is missing some. This repertoire shows 110,000 or so clones, roughly three quarters found once; its top ten account for about 6%. Sequences were obtained from PBMCs. The receptors were sampled from a male donor in good health and CMV-seronegative.

This clone was recorded only once. V is TRBV7-9 and J is TRBJ2-5; TRBD1 aligns across 9 bases. The closer fit of TRBJ2-7 to the DNA end suggests the J call may be wrong. The CDR3 runs 17 residues. Germline loops: CDR1 SEHNR, CDR2 FQNEAQ (reference sequence). CDR3 nucleotide sequence: TGTGCCAGCAGCTCCTCAGGGGGTGGACAGGGGTTTTACGAGCAGTACTTC. Translating gives CASSSSGGGQGFYEQYF.

This clone appeared once. The chain links TRBV10-3 to TRBJ1-2, with D perhaps TRBD1 (5 bases). CDR3 length: 16 residues. CDR1 ENHRY and CDR2 SYGVKD come from the germline V gene. Between the trimmed V and J ends, which lost 0 bases and 0 bases, there was a span of 11 bases. The CDR3 region is CAISESGMTANYGYTF. CDR3 DNA: TGTGCCATCAGTGAGTCGGGGATGACAGCTAACTATGGCTACACCTTC.

The J gene is TRBJ2-3, the V gene TRBV21-1; TRBD2 is taken as the D call from the table, unchecked against the DNA. TRBV21-1 is deemed a pseudogene. CDR3 length: 19 amino acids. CDR3 DNA sequence: TGTGCCAGCAGCTCGACGACTAGCGGGAGGGCCGATGGACCAGATACGCAGTATTTT. This gives the protein CASSSTTSGRADGPDTQYF.

The genes are TRBV7-2 and TRBJ2-3; maybe TRBD2 (6 bases). The CDR3 is 17 amino acids. Per germline, CDR1 SGHTA and CDR2 FQGNSA. V was trimmed by 5 bases and J by 1 base, leaving 19 bases between them. CDR3 DNA sequence: TGTGCCAGCAGCCGGGGGACTCATCGTGGGGGCACAGATACGCAGTATTTT. Its protein is CASSRGTHRGGTDTQYF. The full variable domain, in which reference TRBV7-2 and TRBJ2-3 provide the parts outside the CDR3, is GAGVSQSPSNKVTEKGKDVELRCDPISGHTALYWYRQSLGQGLEFLIYFQGNSAPDKSGLPSDRFSAERTGGSVSTLTIQRTQQEDSAVYLCASSRGTHRGGTDTQYFGPGTRLTVL.

This chain joins TRBV18 and TRBJ2-5; D is uncertain. The CDR3 consists of 12 residues. CDR1 KGHSH and CDR2 LQKENI come from the germline V gene. Trimming stripped 3 bases from V and 0 bases from J, with 2 bases between. The CDR3 loop reads CASSPNQETQYF. DNA of the CDR3: TGTGCCAGCTCACCTAACCAAGAGACCCAGTACTTC. Looking up the rest from reference TRBV18 and TRBJ2-5 gives the full variable domain: NAGVMQNPRHLVRRRGQEARLRCSPMKGHSHVYWYRQLPEEGLKFMVYLQKENIIDESGMPKERFSAEFPKEGPSILRIQQVVRGDSAAYFCASSPNQETQYFGPGTRLLVL.

The V and J genes are TRBV7-2 and TRBJ2-1, with D perhaps matching TRBD1 (5 bases). CDR1 and CDR2 from the germline V gene are SGHTA and FQGNSA. The CDR3 covers 14 residues. Trimming pared 7 bases from V and 0 bases from J, leaving 10 bases between. Here the CDR3 DNA reads TGTGCCAGCATCAAAGGGGACTCCTACAATGAGCAGTTCTTC. Protein product: CASIKGDSYNEQFF.

The J gene is TRBJ1-1, the V gene TRBV11-3; D is possibly TRBD1 (5 bases). V lost 1 base and J 1 base, leaving 16 bases between the germline ends. The CDR3 length is 17 residues. Germline CDR1 SGHNT, CDR2 YENEEA. The CDR3 region has the DNA TGTGCCAGCAGCTTAGGTCGATGGGGGGAGAGGAACACTGAAGCTTTCTTT. Protein: CASSLGRWGERNTEAFF.

This rearrangement joins TRBV5-6 to TRBJ2-3; 9 bases align to TRBD1. The germline V gene has CDR1 SGHDT and CDR2 YYEEEE. The CDR3 runs 15 residues. V lost 4 bases to trimming and J lost 1 base; unmatched junction nucleotides: 4. For the CDR3, the DNA is TGTGCCAGCAGCACCGGGACAGGGCGCACAGATACGCAGTATTTT. It translates to CASSTGTGRTDTQYF.

The sample holds a few counts of this clone. The chain employs TRBV12-5 and TRBJ1-2; D uncertain. Looked up from germline, CDR1 is LGHNT and CDR2 is FRNRAP. Trimming removed 4 bases at V and 1 base at J, with 7 bases between. The length of the CDR3 is 13 residues. The DNA of the CDR3 is TGTGCTAGTGGTTCTGACAATAACTATGGCTACACCTTC. Amino acids: CASGSDNNYGYTF.

This sequence joins TRBV11-1 and TRBJ2-1; 11 bases fit TRBD2. Germline lookup yields CDR1 SGHAT and CDR2 FQDESV (reference sequence). Trimming cost V 1 base and J 7 bases; bases outside gene matches: 3. The CDR3 covers 15 residues. The CDR3 reads CASSLGLAGTNEQFF. As DNA, the CDR3 is TGTGCCAGCAGCTTAGGACTAGCGGGAACAAATGAGCAGTTCTTC.

This chain links TRBV7-6 with TRBJ2-1; no firm D call. Trimming removed 5 bases at V and 10 bases at J, with 15 bases between. The germline CDR1 and CDR2 sequences are SGHVS and FNYEAQ. The CDR3 has 13 residues. CDR3 bases: TGTGCCAGCAGCCGGTCCCATGCAGCGGAGCAGTTCTTC. As protein: CASSRSHAAEQFF.

This chain joins TRBV7-2 and TRBJ1-2, with D perhaps matching TRBD1 (6 bases). The germline V and J ends were trimmed by 5 bases and 7 bases, with 20 bases remaining between them. There are 15 residues in the CDR3. Germline lookup yields CDR1 SGHTA and CDR2 FQGNSA. In DNA form, the CDR3 reads TGTGCCAGCAGCCAAAGACAGGACCCCTTCTCTGGCTACACCTTC. Translation: CASSQRQDPFSGYTF. Based on the CDR3 plus reference TRBV7-2 and TRBJ1-2, the full variable domain is GAGVSQSPSNKVTEKGKDVELRCDPISGHTALYWYRQSLGQGLEFLIYFQGNSAPDKSGLPSDRFSAERTGGSVSTLTIQRTQQEDSAVYLCASSQRQDPFSGYTFGSGTRLTVV.

The chain uses TRBV5-5 and TRBJ1-2, with D perhaps matching TRBD1 (5 bases). V was cut by 6 bases and J by 5 bases, with 14 bases left in between. CDR1 is SGHKS and CDR2 is YYEKEE in the germline V gene (reference sequence). The CDR3 consists of 13 residues. The DNA of the CDR3 is TGTGCCAGCAAAACGGGGGGAGAATATGGCTACACCTTC. Translated: CASKTGGEYGYTF.

The genes are TRBV20-1 and TRBJ2-7; D gene ambiguous. Germline CDR1 is DFQATT and CDR2 is SNEGSKA (reference sequence). The CDR3 runs to 11 residues. CDR3 sequence: CSGFSGYEQYF. DNA of the CDR3: TGCAGCGGGTTCTCCGGGTACGAGCAGTACTTC.

V is TRBV9 and J is TRBJ2-3; 8 bases map to TRBD2. J lost 8 bases, V lost 0 bases, and 11 bases had no gene match. The CDR3 totals 16 residues. Germline values: CDR1 SGDLS, CDR2 YYNGEE. CDR3 sequence (DNA): TGTGCCAGCAGCGTAGAGTCCACTAGCGGTATCACTACGCAGTATTTT. Its protein is CASSVESTSGITTQYF.

V gene TRBV2 combines with J gene TRBJ2-2; D is unclear. V gave up 5 bases and J gave up 2 bases, with 6 bases separating them. Looked up from germline, CDR1 is SNHLY and CDR2 is FYNNEI. There are 13 residues in the CDR3. CDR3 sequence: CASSTENTGELFF. In DNA, the CDR3 is TGTGCCAGCAGTACAGAAAACACCGGGGAGCTGTTTTTT.

The chain couples TRBV11-2 to TRBJ1-2; weak D call: TRBD1 (5 bases). V dropped 6 bases and J dropped 8 bases, with 22 bases sitting between them. The length of the CDR3 is 15 residues. Germline V gene sequence: CDR1 SGHAT, CDR2 FQNNGV. The CDR3 protein is CASRPSLGGMTGYTF. In DNA form, the CDR3 reads TGTGCCAGCAGACCTTCGCTGGGGGGAATGACCGGCTACACCTTC. Drawing the rest from reference TRBV11-2 and TRBJ1-2, the complete variable domain is EAGVAQSPRYKIIEKRQSVAFWCNPISGHATLYWYQQILGQGPKLLIQFQNNGVVDDSQLPKDRFSAERLKGVDSTLKIQPAKLEDSAVYLCASRPSLGGMTGYTFGSGTRLTVV.

This clone was detected a few times. This chain links TRBV6-5 with TRBJ2-1; TRBD2 is a possible D gene (5 bases). This CDR3 region has 15 residues. CDR1 is MNHEY and CDR2 is SVGAGI in the germline V gene. V lost 4 bases to trimming and J lost 4 bases, with 14 bases between them. For the CDR3, the DNA is TGTGCCAGCAGTTCCGTCGGGATTCTGTACAATGAGCAGTTCTTC. It is translated as CASSSVGILYNEQFF.

The genes are TRBV6-5 and TRBJ1-3; D unclear. Germline V gene data show CDR1 as MNHEY and CDR2 as SVGAGI. Deletions cut 2 bases from V and 2 bases from J, with 13 bases between. The CDR3 is 16 residues long. The chain's CDR3 is CASSYKYRSTGNTIYF. The CDR3 DNA reads TGTGCCAGCAGTTACAAATACAGATCAACTGGAAACACCATATATTTT.

This chain links TRBV19 with TRBJ1-5; unclear D gene. Germline V gene lookup returns CDR1 LNHDA and CDR2 SQIVND (reference sequence). This CDR3 is built from 12 residues. Deletions cut 3 bases from V and 7 bases from J, with 7 bases between. The CDR3 protein is CASSIPRQPQHF. The CDR3, as DNA: TGTGCCAGTAGTATCCCCCGGCAGCCCCAGCATTTT.